This record looks at one T cell receptor beta chain sequence and its context. This clone turned up a few times. There is no known antigen for this receptor. Qualities for individual bases were not recorded, and no much larger clone is one base off. CDR1 and CDR2 are drawn from the germline V gene (reference sequence): SEHNR, FQNEAQ. The CDR3 holds 14 amino acids from the cysteine to the phenylalanine. Only the CDR3 DNA stays, 42 bases, in frame from base 1. V loses 2 bases of germline sequence and J loses 1 base, and the interval between the two ends is 7 bases. This specimen comes from a study of beta chain features in type 1 diabetes (dated by TCRdb to 2016 to 2019). Notes on the research overall: No differences in mean age, gender distribution, total cell number or subset yield were found between patients and healthy donors. A total of under 120,000,000 sorted cells were examined across all samples, and RNA yield correlated strongly with the number of cells per subset. In the study, recently diagnosed type 1 diabetes patients and matched healthy donors were compared on the TCRB repertoires of their sorted circulating CD4+ T cell subsets. Regulatory and stem cell-like memory subsets were obtained from only 8 patients and roughly 8 healthy donors, while naive and central memory subsets were obtained from all 30 or so donors.

Each donor gave one peripheral blood draw, approximately 100 mL on average, collected into heparinised tubes. Using a panel that included CD45RO, CCR7, CD25, CD127, CD95 and CD27, naive, central memory, regulatory and stem cell-like memory CD4+ T cells were sorted on a BD FACSAria II. Every sorted population had a purity above 95%. PBMCs were isolated immediately by Lymphoprep density gradient centrifugation and stained directly without culture. Samples were stained and sorted in pairs, with one healthy donor and one patient per experiment, so that batch effects were minimized. The entire amount of isolated RNA was reverse transcribed using the High Capacity cDNA Reverse Transcription Kit, so the sequenced TCRB transcripts were expressed ones. Naive, central memory and regulatory T cell samples underwent deep immunoSEQ sequencing, averaging approximately 3.3 million total reads per sample. After sorted cells were lysed in RLT buffer, RNA was extracted with DNase-treated RNeasy Micro or Mini kits, with the choice depending on cell number. Each cell subset was processed on its own to prevent cross-contamination, while patient and healthy donor samples were processed together. TCRB sequences were amplified from cDNA with the immunoSEQ multiplex PCR, producing 87-bp fragments spanning the CDR3 region. Amplicons were sequenced on the Illumina HiSeq platform. The original methods were these. PCR bias was corrected computationally using synthetic template baselines, and reads within Hamming distance 2 were collapsed, with unmergeable singletons discarded. Reads were aligned to IMGT to assign V, D and J genes, CDR3 length, and insertions or deletions at six rearrangement sites. Within each subset, clonotype counts were normalized to the number of sorted cells before true diversity and Gini coefficients were calculated with the tcR R package. The overlap coefficient, calculated on TCRB nucleotide sequences, was used to quantify repertoire sharing. TCRdb provides this immuneACCESS table in a form limited to in-frame rearrangements. Some clones are lacking; in checked studies, under half of them reflect an unresolved V gene, and why the rest are absent is not known. V, J and clone size derive from that table, while D and trimming were established from the DNA sequence. The sample data list tens of thousands of clones, and roughly 60% of these were observed just once. The ten most abundant clones make up roughly 2% of the sample.

General conclusions and limits of the study: Fewer insertions and more nucleotide deletions at VDJ recombination sites were observed in patients with type 1 diabetes, implying thymic rearrangement abnormalities. Because cDNA was sequenced instead of genomic DNA, activated cells with high expression could be over-represented, although the groups did not differ in activation or CD3 levels. Shorter templates might have been favored by PCR, but patient and control samples were amplified and corrected together, so both groups would have been affected equally by any skew. Type 1 diabetes patients showed a moderate but significant shortening of TCRB CDR3 length in all four CD4+ subsets. Only small numbers of individuals were included in the HLA sub-analyses, which left unresolved whether HLA type had any influence on TCRB rearrangement. Naive, central memory and regulatory TCRB repertoires appeared to be more similar among patients than among healthy donors.

The source is a woman between 18 and 29 years old in good health. Specimen: Tregs from blood. The cell subset or site label, read with the paper, signifies: regulatory CD4+ T cells. The V gene is TRBV7-9 and the J gene is TRBJ2-3, with no D gene named confidently. The DNA sequence follows: TGTGCCAGCAGCTTAACCGGAGGCACAGATACGCAGTATTTT. Its translation reads: CASSLTGGTDTQYF.